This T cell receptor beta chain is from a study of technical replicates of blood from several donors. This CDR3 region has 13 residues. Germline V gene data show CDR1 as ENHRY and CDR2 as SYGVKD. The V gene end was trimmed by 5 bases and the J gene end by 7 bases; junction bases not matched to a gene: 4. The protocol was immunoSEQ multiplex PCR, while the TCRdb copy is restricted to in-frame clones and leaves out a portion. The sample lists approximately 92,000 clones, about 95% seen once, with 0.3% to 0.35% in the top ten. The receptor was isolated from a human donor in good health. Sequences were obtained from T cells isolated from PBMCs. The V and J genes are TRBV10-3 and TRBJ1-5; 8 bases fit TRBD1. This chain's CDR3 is CAISLQGEQPQHF. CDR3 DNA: TGTGCCATCAGTTTACAGGGGGAACAGCCCCAGCATTTT.